A single sample gave rise to the 11 T cell receptor beta chains below, sequenced in a study of metastatic and nonmetastatic thyroid tumors. Thyroid surgery was preceded by no treatment in any patient. TCRdb recomputed clones from the PCR reads via MiXCR. The table includes some 22,000 clones, roughly a quarter detected once. Sequenced sample: tumor tissue. Receptors originate from a male donor with papillary thyroid cancer or a benign thyroid nodule (not recorded which). Some clones in this sample may be carry-over from other donors' samples.

The genes are TRBV28 and TRBJ1-1; 7 bases fit TRBD1. V was pared by 3 bases and J by 9 bases, with 7 bases of the junction left unmatched. The CDR3 is 13 amino acids. Germline V gene sequence: CDR1 MDHEN, CDR2 SYDVKM. CDR3 DNA sequence: TGTGCCAGCAGTTTTAGTACGGGACAGAAAGCTTTCTTT. Amino acids: CASSFSTGQKAFF.

A word on this clone: This may stem from a read error, because a much larger clone lies one nucleotide away. V gene TRBV29-1 combines with J gene TRBJ2-5; D unclear. From germline, CDR1 is SQVTM and CDR2 ANQGSEA. The V and J ends lost 8 bases and 1 base respectively, with 11 bases between them. CDR3 length: 12 amino acids. CDR3 nucleotides: TGCAGCATACAGTGCCTCCAAGAGACCCAGTACTTC. Protein product: CSIQCLQETQYF.

This clone has just one count. The chain employs TRBV20-1 and TRBJ1-1; TRBD1 is a possible D gene (6 bases). Germline assignment: CDR1 DFQATT and CDR2 SNEGSKA (reference sequence). The CDR3 extends over 13 amino acids. Trimming removed 1 base at V and 1 base at J, with 7 bases between. The CDR3 reads CSARGTANTEAFF. CDR3 coding DNA: TGCAGTGCTAGAGGGACAGCGAACACTGAAGCTTTCTTT.

The V and J genes are TRBV11-1 and TRBJ2-7; 7 bases are shared with TRBD1. This CDR3 has 16 amino acids. Losses at the gene ends were 4 bases for V and 3 bases for J; bases not matched to a gene: 12. Germline V gene data show CDR1 as SGHAT and CDR2 as FQDESV (reference sequence). The CDR3 sequence is CASSSPLGQQFYEQYF. CDR3 nucleotide sequence: TGTGCCAGCAGCTCACCCCTGGGACAGCAGTTCTACGAGCAGTACTTC.

This clone came up many times. This chain uses TRBV9 with TRBJ2-1; 9 bases agree with TRBD2. The CDR3 length is 15 residues. The junction had 7 bases not matched to a gene; V was cut back by 3 bases and J by 6 bases. Per the germline V gene, CDR1 is SGDLS and CDR2 is YYNGEE. The CDR3 coding sequence is TGTGCCAGCAGCGCCAGCGGGAGGCGAATCAATGAGCAGTTCTTC. It codes for CASSASGRRINEQFF.

This clone was observed a few times. A much larger clone lies a single base off, so this may be a read error. The DNA is omitted, as the CDR3 cannot be located on it reliably, and the CDR3 follows TCRdb's listing. This sequence joins TRBV28 and TRBJ2-5; the DNA was not used to check the table's D call, TRBD2. The CDR3 totals 15 residues, both ends included. Germline assignment: CDR1 MDHEN and CDR2 SYDVKM. The chain's CDR3 is CASSFGSGSPETKYF.

This clone was counted many times. The chain has TRBV6-5 and TRBJ2-5; no reliable D call. The germline CDR1 and CDR2 sequences are MNHEY and SVGAGI. With 0 bases removed from V and 1 base from J, the gap between germline ends came to 3 bases. This CDR3 has 13 amino acids. The CDR3 nucleotides are TGTGCCAGCAGTTACTCGGTCCAAGAGACCCAGTACTTC. It specifies CASSYSVQETQYF.

This clone was seen ten or more times. The chain joins TRBV7-2 to TRBJ1-4; TRBD1 is a possible D gene (6 bases). The length of the CDR3 is 15 residues. In germline, CDR1 is SGHTA, CDR2 FQGNSA. Deletions cut 4 bases from V and 8 bases from J, with 17 bases between. The CDR3 loop is CASSSMGVGGEKLFF. The CDR3, as DNA: TGTGCCAGCAGCTCCATGGGGGTGGGGGGCGAAAAACTGTTTTTT.

The V gene is TRBV20-1, the J gene TRBJ2-7; maybe TRBD1 (6 bases). Germline V lookup: CDR1 DFQATT, CDR2 SNEGSKA (reference sequence). V was trimmed by 0 bases and J by 4 bases, leaving 16 bases between them. This CDR3 region has 15 residues. The CDR3: CSARDIKGGIYEQYF. The DNA of the CDR3 is TGCAGTGCTAGAGATATAAAAGGGGGTATTTACGAGCAGTACTTC.

The V and J genes are TRBV6-1 and TRBJ2-7, with TRBD1 as a possible D gene (6 bases). V gave up 2 bases and J gave up 5 bases, with 16 bases separating them. This CDR3 is built from 15 residues. Per germline, CDR1 MNHNS and CDR2 SASEGT. CDR3 protein: CASSESGGSSHEQYF. Here the CDR3 DNA reads TGTGCCAGCAGTGAAAGTGGGGGCTCATCCCACGAGCAGTACTTC.

This clone was detected only a few times. The genes are TRBV30 and TRBJ1-2; D unclear. Trimming left V 5 bases short and J 1 base short, with 14 bases between. The CDR3 spans 14 residues. Germline V gene sequence: CDR1 GTSNPN, CDR2 SVGIG (reference sequence). CDR3 residues: CAWERSNVNYGYTF. CDR3 nucleotide sequence: TGTGCCTGGGAACGGAGCAACGTTAACTATGGCTACACCTTC.